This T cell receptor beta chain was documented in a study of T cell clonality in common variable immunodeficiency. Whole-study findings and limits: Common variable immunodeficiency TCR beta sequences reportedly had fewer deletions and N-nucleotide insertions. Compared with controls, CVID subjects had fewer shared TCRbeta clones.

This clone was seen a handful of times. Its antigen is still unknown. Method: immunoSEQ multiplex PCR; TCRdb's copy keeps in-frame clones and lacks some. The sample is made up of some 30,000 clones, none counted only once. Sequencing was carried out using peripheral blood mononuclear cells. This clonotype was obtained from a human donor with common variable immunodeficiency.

CDR3 bases read: TGTGCCTGGAATCGGGGGGCGGGTGGC. This translates into CAWNRGAGG. From start to end, the CDR3 is CAWNRGAGGYTF. This rearrangement joins TRBV30 to TRBJ1-2; maybe TRBD1 (6 bases). The DNA ends 3 residues before the CDR3 does, and the rest of the CDR3 is filled in from the germline J gene. V was pared by 4 bases and J by 7 bases, with 13 bases between. The germline gives CDR1 GTSNPN, CDR2 SVGIG (reference sequence). This CDR3 is 12 amino acids long.